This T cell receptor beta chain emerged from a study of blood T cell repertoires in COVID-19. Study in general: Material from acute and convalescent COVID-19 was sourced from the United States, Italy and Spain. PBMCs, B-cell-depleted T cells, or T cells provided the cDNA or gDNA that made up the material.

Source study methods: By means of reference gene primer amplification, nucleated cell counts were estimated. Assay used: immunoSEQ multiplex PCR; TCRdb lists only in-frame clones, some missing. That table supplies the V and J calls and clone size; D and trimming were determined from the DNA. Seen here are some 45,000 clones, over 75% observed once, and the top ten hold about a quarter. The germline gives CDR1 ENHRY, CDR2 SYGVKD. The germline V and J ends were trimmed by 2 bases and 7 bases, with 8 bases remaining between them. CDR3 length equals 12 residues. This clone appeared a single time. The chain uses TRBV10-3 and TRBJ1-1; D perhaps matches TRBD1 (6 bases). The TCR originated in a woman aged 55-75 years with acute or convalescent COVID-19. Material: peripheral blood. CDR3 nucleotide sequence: TGTGCCATCAGTGAGCCGACAGGTGAAGCTTTCTTT. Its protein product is CAISEPTGEAFF.